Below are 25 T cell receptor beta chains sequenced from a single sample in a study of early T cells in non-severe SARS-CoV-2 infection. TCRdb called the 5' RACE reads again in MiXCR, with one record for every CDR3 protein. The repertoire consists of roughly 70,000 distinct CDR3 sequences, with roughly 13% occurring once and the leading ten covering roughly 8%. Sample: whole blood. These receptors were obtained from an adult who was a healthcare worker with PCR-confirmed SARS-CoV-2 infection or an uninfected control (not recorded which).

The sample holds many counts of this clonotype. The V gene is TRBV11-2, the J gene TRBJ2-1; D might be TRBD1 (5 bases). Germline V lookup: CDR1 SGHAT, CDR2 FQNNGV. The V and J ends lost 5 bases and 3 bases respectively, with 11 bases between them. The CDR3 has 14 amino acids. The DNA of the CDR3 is TGTGCCAGCAGCCTTACAGGAAACTACAATGAGCAGTTCTTC. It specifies CASSLTGNYNEQFF.

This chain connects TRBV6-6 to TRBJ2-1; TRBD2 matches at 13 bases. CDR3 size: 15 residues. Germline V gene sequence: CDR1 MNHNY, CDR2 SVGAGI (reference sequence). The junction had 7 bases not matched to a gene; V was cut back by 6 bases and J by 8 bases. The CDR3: CASSQGLAGVDEQFF. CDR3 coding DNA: TGTGCCAGCAGCCAAGGACTAGCGGGAGTCGATGAGCAGTTCTTC.

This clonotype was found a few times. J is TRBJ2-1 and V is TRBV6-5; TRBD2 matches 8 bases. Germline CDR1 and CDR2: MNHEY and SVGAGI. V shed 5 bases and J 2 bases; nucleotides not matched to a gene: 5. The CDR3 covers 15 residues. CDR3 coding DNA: TGTGCCAGCAGTCTCAGCGGGAGTACCTACAATGAGCAGTTCTTC. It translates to CASSLSGSTYNEQFF.

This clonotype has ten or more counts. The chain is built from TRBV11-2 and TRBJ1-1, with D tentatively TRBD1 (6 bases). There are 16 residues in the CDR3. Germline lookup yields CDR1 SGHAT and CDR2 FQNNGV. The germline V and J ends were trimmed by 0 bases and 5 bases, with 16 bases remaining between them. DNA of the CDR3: TGTGCCAGCAGCTTAGAGTTCGGGACAAAGGGGACTGAAGCTTTCTTT. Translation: CASSLEFGTKGTEAFF.

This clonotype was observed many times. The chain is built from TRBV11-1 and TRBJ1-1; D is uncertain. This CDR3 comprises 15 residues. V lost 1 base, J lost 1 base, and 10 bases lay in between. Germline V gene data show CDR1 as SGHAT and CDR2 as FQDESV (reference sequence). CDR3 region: CASSLGPIGNTEAFF. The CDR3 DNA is TGTGCCAGCAGCTTAGGCCCCATCGGGAACACTGAAGCTTTCTTT.

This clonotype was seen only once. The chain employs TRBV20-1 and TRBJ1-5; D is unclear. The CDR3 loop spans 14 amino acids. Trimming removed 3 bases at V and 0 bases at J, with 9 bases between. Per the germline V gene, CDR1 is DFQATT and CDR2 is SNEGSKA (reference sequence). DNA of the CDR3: TGCAGTGCTAGTAGGCAGTATAGCAATCAGCCCCAGCATTTT. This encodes CSASRQYSNQPQHF.

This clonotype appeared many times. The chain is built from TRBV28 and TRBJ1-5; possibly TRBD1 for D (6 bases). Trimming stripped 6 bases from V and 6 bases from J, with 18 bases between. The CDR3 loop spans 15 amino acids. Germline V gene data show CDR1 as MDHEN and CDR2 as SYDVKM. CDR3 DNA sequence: TGTGCCAGCAGGCTACAGGGTCAAGTGAGTCAGCCCCAGCATTTT. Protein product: CASRLQGQVSQPQHF.

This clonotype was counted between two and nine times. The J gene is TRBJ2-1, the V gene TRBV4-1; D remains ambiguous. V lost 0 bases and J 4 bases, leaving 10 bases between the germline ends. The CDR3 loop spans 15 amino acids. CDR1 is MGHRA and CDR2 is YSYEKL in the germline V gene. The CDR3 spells CASSQEIGEYNEQFF. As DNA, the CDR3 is TGCGCCAGCAGCCAAGAAATAGGCGAGTACAATGAGCAGTTCTTC.

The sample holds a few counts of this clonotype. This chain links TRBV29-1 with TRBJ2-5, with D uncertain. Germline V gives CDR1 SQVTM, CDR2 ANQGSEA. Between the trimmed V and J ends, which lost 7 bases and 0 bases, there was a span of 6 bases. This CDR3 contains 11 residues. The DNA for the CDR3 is TGCAGCGCCAAAGACCAAGAGACCCAGTACTTC. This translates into CSAKDQETQYF. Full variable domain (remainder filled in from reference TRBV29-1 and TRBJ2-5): SAVISQKPSRDICQRGTSLTIQCQVDSQVTMMFWYRQQPGQSLTLIATANQGSEATYESGFVIDKFPISRPNLTFSTLTVSNMSPEDSSIYLCSAKDQETQYFGPGTRLLVL.

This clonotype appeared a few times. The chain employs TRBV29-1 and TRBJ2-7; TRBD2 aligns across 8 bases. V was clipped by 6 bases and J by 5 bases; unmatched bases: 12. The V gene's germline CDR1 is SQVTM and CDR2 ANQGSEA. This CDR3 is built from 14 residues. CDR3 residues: CSVAPGLGDHEQYF. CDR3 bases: TGCAGCGTCGCACCGGGACTAGGAGACCACGAGCAGTACTTC.

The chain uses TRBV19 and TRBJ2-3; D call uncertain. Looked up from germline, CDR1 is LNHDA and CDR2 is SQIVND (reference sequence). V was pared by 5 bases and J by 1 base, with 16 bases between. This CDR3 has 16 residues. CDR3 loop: CASSPTPRTRTDTQYF. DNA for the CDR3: TGTGCCAGTAGTCCCACCCCCAGGACCCGCACAGATACGCAGTATTTT. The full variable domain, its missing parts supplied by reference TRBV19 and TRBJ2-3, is DGGITQSPKYLFRKEGQNVTLSCEQNLNHDAMYWYRQDPGQGLRLIYYSQIVNDFQKGDIAEGYSVSREKKESFPLTVTSAQKNPTAFYLCASSPTPRTRTDTQYFGPGTRLTVL.

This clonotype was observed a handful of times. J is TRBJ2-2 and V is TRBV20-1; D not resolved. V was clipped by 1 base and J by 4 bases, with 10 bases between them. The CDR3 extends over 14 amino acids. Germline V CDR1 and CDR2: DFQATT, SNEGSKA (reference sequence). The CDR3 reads CSARGSYPTGELFF. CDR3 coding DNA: TGCAGTGCTAGAGGGAGTTACCCCACCGGGGAGCTGTTTTTT.

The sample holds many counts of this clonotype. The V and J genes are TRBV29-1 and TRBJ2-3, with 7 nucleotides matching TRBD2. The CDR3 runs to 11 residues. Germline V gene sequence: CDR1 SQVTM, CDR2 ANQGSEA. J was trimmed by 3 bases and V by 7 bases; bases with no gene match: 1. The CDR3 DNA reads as TGCAGCGCGGGAGGAACAGATACGCAGTATTTT. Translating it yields CSAGGTDTQYF.

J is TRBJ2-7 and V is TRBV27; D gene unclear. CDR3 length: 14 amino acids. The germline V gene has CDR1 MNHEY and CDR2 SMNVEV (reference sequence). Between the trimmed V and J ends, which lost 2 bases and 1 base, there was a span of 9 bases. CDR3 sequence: CASSLVGFSYEQYF. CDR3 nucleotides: TGTGCCAGCAGTTTAGTCGGATTTTCCTACGAGCAGTACTTC.

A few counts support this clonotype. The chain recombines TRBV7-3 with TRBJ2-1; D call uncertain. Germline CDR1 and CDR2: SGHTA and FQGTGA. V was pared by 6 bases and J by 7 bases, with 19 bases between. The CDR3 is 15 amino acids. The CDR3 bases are TGTGCCAGCAGTCAAGGTGGGCGGACCGATAATGAGCAGTTCTTC. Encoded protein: CASSQGGRTDNEQFF. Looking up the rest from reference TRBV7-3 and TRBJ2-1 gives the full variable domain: GAGVSQTPSNKVTEKGKYVELRCDPISGHTALYWYRQSLGQGPEFLIYFQGTGAADDSGLPNDRFFAVRPEGSVSTLKIQRTERGDSAVYLCASSQGGRTDNEQFFGPGTRLTVL.

The CDR3 here is CASSEGGTSGSFSFYNEQFF. CDR3 in DNA: TGTGCCAGCAGTGAAGGAGGGACTAGCGGGAGCTTCTCGTTCTACAATGAGCAGTTCTTC. This chain uses TRBV6-1 with TRBJ2-1; 14 bases match TRBD2. CDR1 and CDR2 from the germline V gene are MNHNS and SASEGT. There are 20 residues in the CDR3. The J segment lost 3 bases and the V segment lost 1 base, leaving 11 bases of the junction unmatched.

CDR3: CASSPGQDNNIQYF. CDR3 bases: TGCGCCAGCAGCCCGGGACAGGATAACAACATTCAGTACTTC. The J gene is TRBJ2-4, the V gene TRBV5-1; 8 bases map to TRBD1. Germline lookup yields CDR1 SGHRS and CDR2 YFSETQ. This CDR3 has 14 residues. The V gene end was trimmed by 4 bases and the J gene end by 7 bases; junction bases not matched to a gene: 7.

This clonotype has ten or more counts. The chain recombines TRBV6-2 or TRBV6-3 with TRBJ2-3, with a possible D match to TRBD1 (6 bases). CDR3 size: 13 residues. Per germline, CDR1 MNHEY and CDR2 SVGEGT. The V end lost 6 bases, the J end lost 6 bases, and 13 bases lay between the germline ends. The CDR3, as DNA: TGTGCCAGCAGCTTGGGACAAGCGGATACGCAGTATTTT. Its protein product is CASSLGQADTQYF.

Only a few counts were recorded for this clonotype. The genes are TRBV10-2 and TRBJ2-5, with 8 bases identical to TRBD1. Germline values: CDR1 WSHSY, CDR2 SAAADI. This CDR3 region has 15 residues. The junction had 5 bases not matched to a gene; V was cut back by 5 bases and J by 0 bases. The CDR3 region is CASSSTGGYQETQYF. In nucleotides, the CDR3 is TGCGCCAGCAGTTCTACAGGGGGTTACCAAGAGACCCAGTACTTC.

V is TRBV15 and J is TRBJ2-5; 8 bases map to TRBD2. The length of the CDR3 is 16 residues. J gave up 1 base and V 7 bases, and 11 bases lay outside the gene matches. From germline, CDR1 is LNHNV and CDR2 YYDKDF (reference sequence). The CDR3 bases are TGTGCCACCAACTCCGGACTAGCAGGGGCCCAAGAGACCCAGTACTTC. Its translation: CATNSGLAGAQETQYF.

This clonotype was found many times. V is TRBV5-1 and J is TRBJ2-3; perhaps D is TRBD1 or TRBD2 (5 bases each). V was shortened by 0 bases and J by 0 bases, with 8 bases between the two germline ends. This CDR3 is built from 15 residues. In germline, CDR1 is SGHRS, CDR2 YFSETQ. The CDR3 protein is CASSLGWGSTDTQYF. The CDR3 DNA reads TGCGCCAGCAGCTTGGGCTGGGGGAGCACAGATACGCAGTATTTT.

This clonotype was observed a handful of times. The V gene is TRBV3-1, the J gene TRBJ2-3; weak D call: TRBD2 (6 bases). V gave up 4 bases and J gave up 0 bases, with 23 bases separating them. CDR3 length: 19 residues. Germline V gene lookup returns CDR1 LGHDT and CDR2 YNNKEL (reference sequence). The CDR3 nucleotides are TGTGCCAGCAGCCCAGGAGGGAGAGGCGGGATACTTAGCACAGATACGCAGTATTTT. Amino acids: CASSPGGRGGILSTDTQYF.

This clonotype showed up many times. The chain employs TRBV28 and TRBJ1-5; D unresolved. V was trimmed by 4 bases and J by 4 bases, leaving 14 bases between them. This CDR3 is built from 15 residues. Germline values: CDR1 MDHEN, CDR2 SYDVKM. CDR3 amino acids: CASSWRDARNQPQHF. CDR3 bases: TGTGCCAGCAGTTGGAGGGATGCTCGAAATCAGCCCCAGCATTTT.

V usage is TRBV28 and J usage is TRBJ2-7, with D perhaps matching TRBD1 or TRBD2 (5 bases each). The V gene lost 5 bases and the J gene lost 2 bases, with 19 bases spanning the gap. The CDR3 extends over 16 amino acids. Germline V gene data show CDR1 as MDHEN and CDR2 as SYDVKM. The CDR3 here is CASSKPSGSKTYEQYF. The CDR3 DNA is TGTGCCAGCAGTAAACCTTCAGGGAGCAAGACCTACGAGCAGTACTTC.

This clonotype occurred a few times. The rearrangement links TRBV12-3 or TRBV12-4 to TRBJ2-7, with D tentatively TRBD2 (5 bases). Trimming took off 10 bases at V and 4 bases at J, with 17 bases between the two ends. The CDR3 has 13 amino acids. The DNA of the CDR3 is TGTGCCACCAGAAACCGTGCGGGTTACGAGCAGTACTTC. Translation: CATRNRAGYEQYF.